What follows is one T cell receptor beta chain and its context. TCRdb's copy holds only in-frame clones and misses some; the assay was immunoSEQ multiplex PCR. Here the sample spans around 66,000 clones, roughly 87% being singletons. The data were taken from a study of OX40 agonist ivuxolimab in advanced cancers. The wider study: Patients' therapy was ivuxolimab, an antibody that acts as an agonist of OX40 (CD134).

The sequenced sample was CD4+ or CD8+ T cells sorted from blood, obtained in a trial of the OX40 agonist ivuxolimab. The receptor was derived from an adult with an advanced solid tumor such as melanoma, head and neck, liver or kidney cancer.

CDR3 nucleotide sequence: TGTGCCTGGGGAAAACAGGGATGGGAGACCCAGTACTTC. It specifies CAWGKQGWETQYF. This rearrangement joins TRBV30 to TRBJ2-5; D might be TRBD1 (6 bases). The ends were cut back, 5 bases at V and 5 bases at J, with 15 bases in the middle. CDR1 is GTSNPN and CDR2 is SVGIG in the germline V gene (reference sequence). The CDR3 has 13 amino acids.